This T cell receptor beta chain is drawn from a study of STAT5B mutations in CD4+ large granular lymphocyte leukemia. Study findings and constraints: Compared with healthy controls (2/35), patient top clones favored TRBV06 (8/27).

Assay: immunoSEQ multiplex PCR; the TCRdb copy retains only in-frame clones and omits some. The sample has tens of thousands of clones; around 76% are singletons. This CDR3 is 13 amino acids long. Trimming removed 5 bases from V and 1 base from J, with 8 bases in between. The V gene's germline CDR1 is MRHNA and CDR2 SNTAGT. Turning to this clone: The antigen is unknown.

The sequenced sample was CD4+ T cells from blood buffy coats. This chain links TRBV6-4 with TRBJ1-1, with D tentatively TRBD1 (6 bases). The sequence was collected from a human donor in good health. As DNA, the CDR3 is TGTGCCAGCAGTATGACAGGGAACACTGAAGCTTTCTTT. Amino acids: CASSMTGNTEAFF.